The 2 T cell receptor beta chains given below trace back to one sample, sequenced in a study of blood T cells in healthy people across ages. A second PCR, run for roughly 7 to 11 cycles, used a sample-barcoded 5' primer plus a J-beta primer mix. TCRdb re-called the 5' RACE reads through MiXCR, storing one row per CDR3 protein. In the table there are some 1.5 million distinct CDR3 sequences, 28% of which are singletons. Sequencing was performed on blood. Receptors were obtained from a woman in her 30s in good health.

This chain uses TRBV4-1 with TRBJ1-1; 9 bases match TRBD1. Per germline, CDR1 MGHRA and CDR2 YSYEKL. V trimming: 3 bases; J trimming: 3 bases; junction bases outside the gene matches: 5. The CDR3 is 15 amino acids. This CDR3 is CASSHRRTGDTEAFF. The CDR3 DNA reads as TGCGCCAGCAGCCATCGCAGGACAGGGGACACTGAAGCTTTCTTT.

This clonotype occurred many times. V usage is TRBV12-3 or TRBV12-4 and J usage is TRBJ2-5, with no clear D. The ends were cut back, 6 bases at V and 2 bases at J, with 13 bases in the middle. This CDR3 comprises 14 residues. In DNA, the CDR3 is TGTGCCAGCAGGAGTTTAGGTCTGCAAGAGACCCAGTACTTC. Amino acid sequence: CASRSLGLQETQYF.